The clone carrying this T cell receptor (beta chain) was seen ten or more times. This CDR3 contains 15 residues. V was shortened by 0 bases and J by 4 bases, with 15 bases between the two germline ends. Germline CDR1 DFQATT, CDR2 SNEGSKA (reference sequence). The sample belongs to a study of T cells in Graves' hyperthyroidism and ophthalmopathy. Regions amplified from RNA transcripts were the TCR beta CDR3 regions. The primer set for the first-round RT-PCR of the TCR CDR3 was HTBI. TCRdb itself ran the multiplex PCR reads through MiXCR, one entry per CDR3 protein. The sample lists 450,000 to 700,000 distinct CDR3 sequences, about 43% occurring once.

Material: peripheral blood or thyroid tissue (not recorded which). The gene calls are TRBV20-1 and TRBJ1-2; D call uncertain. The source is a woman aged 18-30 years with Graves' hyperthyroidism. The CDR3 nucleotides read TGCAGTGCTAGAGACGAGTACGTCACACTCTATGGCTACACCTTC. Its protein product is CSARDEYVTLYGYTF.